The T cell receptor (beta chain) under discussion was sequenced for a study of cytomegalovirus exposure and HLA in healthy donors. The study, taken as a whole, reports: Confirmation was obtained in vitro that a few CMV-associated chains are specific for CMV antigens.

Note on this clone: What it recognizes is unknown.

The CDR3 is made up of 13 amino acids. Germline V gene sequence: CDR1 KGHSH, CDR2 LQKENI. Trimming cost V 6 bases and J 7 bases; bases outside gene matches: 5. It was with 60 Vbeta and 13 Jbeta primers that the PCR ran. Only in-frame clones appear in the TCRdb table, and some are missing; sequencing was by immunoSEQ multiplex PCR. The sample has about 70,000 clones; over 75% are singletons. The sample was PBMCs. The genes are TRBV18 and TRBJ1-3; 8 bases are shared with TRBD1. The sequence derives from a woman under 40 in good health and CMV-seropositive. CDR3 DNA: TGTGCCAGCTCGCGACAGGGGTCGAACACCATATATTTT. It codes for CASSRQGSNTIYF.